This T cell receptor beta chain was sequenced during a study of CD8 T cells in ankylosing spondylitis. Study-wide results and limits: Enrichment of disease-linked clones was reportedly significant in matched ankylosing spondylitis synovial fluid. A motif in TCR beta, a set of eight highly homologous variants, appeared characteristic of ankylosing spondylitis blood.

Generation of TCR beta libraries employed quantitative 5'-RACE incorporating molecular barcodes. TCRdb called the 5' RACE reads again in MiXCR, with one record for every CDR3 protein. In the table there are 250,000 to 350,000 distinct CDR3 sequences, 20% to 25% of which are singletons. In regard to this clonotype: Its antigen is currently unknown.

This CDR3 has 12 residues. Germline assignment: CDR1 ENHRY and CDR2 SYGVKD. Losses at the gene ends were 7 bases for V and 6 bases for J; bases not matched to a gene: 5. The gene calls are TRBV10-3 and TRBJ1-2; 7 bases are shared with TRBD1. The sequenced material came from blood, either unsorted or a sorted T cell fraction (not recorded which). This TCR derives from a female donor with ankylosing spondylitis or in good health (not recorded which). CDR3 region: CAITPTGDGYTF. The CDR3 coding sequence is TGTGCCATCACCCCCACAGGGGATGGCTACACCTTC.